This paragraph reports one TCR beta chain. What it binds is unknown. The data were obtained in a study of STAT3 mutations in large granular lymphocyte leukemia. Study-level points and caveats: In T-cell large granular lymphocyte leukemia, about half of patients showed multiple immunodominant subclonotypes.

Profiling relied on immunoSEQ multiplex PCR, and the TCRdb table lists in-frame clones only, not all of them. The sample shows several thousand clones, 85% to 90% of them seen only once. This CDR3 is built from 12 residues. Per germline, CDR1 MGHDK and CDR2 SYGVNS. The germline V and J ends were trimmed by 6 bases and 14 bases, with 19 bases remaining between them. The sample consisted of peripheral blood mononuclear cells. The V gene is TRBV25-1, the J gene TRBJ1-2, with unresolved D. This clonotype was obtained from a man older than 75 with T-cell large granular lymphocyte leukemia. Some clones in this sample may be carry-over from other donors' samples. This chain's CDR3 is CASSPHPDQRTF. DNA for the CDR3: TGTGCCAGCAGCCCTCACCCGGATCAGCGGACCTTC.